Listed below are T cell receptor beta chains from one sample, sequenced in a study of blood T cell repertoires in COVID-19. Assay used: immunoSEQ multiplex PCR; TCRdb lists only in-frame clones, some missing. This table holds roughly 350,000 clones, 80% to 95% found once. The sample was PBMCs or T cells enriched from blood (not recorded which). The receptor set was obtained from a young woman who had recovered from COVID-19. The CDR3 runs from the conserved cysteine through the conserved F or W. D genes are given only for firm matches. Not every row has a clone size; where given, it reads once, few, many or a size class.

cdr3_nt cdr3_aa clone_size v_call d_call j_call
TGTGCCAGCAGCTCGGGACAGGGAAGCTCCTACGAGCAGTACTTC CASSSGQGSSYEQYF NA TRBV11-2 TRBD1 TRBJ2-7
TGTGCCAGCAGCCCCCTAGAGGGTGGGAACACTGAAGCTTTCTTT CASSPLEGGNTEAFF once TRBV7-2 NA TRBJ1-1
TGCAGCAGCCTTGGGGGGTTTAGCGGGAGGGCCCGAAATGAGCAGTTCTTC CSSLGGFSGRARNEQFF NA TRBV29-1 TRBD2 TRBJ2-1
TGTGCCAGCAGCAGCGGGACAGGATACTACGAGCAGTACTTC CASSSGTGYYEQYF NA TRBV7-6 NA TRBJ2-7
TGTGCCAGCTCACCTCCGGGACAGGGATACACCGGGGAGCTGTTTTTT CASSPPGQGYTGELFF NA TRBV18 TRBD1 TRBJ2-2
TGCAGTGCTGGGGGGACGTCACCCCTCCACTTT CSAGGTSPLHF NA TRBV20-1 NA TRBJ1-6
TGTGCCAGCAGCTCGGGGGGGCCGGGCACAGATACGCAGTATTTT CASSSGGPGTDTQYF NA TRBV7-3 TRBD2 TRBJ2-3
TGTGCCAGCAGCCCCAGCAGGGTTGATTCACCCCTCCACTTT CASSPSRVDSPLHF NA TRBV6-2/TRBV6-3 NA TRBJ1-6
TGTGCCAGCAGGCGGGAGGTTAGGACAGATACGCAGTATTTT CASRREVRTDTQYF NA TRBV6-5 TRBD2 TRBJ2-3
TGTGCCAGCAGTCTAATAGCGGGGAACGAGCAGTTCTTC CASSLIAGNEQFF NA TRBV28 TRBD2 TRBJ2-1
TGTGCCAGCAGTTATACTAGCGGGAGGGCGGTACTAGAGTATTTT CASSYTSGRAVLEYF NA TRBV2 TRBD2 TRBJ2-3
TGTGCCAGCAGCCAAGAAGGTAGCGGGGGGGCGCTTGAGCAGTTCTTC CASSQEGSGGALEQFF NA TRBV4-2 TRBD2 TRBJ2-1
TGTGCCAGCAGTCCGGACAGGGTTTGGGCTGAGCAGTTCTTC CASSPDRVWAEQFF NA TRBV6-2/TRBV6-3 TRBD1 TRBJ2-1
TGTGCCAGCAGTTACTTCCACCAACCCGGAGATGGCTACACCTTC CASSYFHQPGDGYTF NA TRBV6-2/TRBV6-3 NA TRBJ1-2
TGCGCCAGCAGCTTGGGGACAGGGGGCTTTGCCGCATATGGCTACACCTTC CASSLGTGGFAAYGYTF NA TRBV5-1 TRBD1 TRBJ1-2
TGTGCCAGCAGCTTAGGGGCGGGAGGGAGCACAGATACGCAGTATTTT CASSLGAGGSTDTQYF NA TRBV7-2 TRBD2 TRBJ2-3
TGTGCCATCAGTACAGGTGACTCTGGAAACACCATATATTTT CAISTGDSGNTIYF NA TRBV10-3 NA TRBJ1-3
TGTGCCAGCAGCTTGACACAGGGGCTGGGCGGGGAGCTGTTTTTT CASSLTQGLGGELFF NA TRBV11-2 TRBD1 TRBJ2-2
TGTGCCAGCAGCTCAGGACTAGCGGGAGTAGGCACCGGGGAGCTGTTTTTT CASSSGLAGVGTGELFF NA TRBV7-2 TRBD2 TRBJ2-2
TGTGCCTCCTCGGCTGGACTAGCGGGGGGGCGGAGGGAGACCCAGTACTTC CASSAGLAGGRRETQYF NA TRBV30 TRBD2 TRBJ2-5
TGTGCCAGCAGTTCCCGAGGGAGAGGAACCGGGGAGCTGTTTTTT CASSSRGRGTGELFF NA TRBV28 NA TRBJ2-2
TGCGCCAGCAGCCAAGTCTACTCTTTGGAGGGCTACACCTTC CASSQVYSLEGYTF NA TRBV4-1 NA TRBJ1-2
TGCGCCAGCAGCTTTCGGGACAGCTACCAAGAGACCCAGTACTTC CASSFRDSYQETQYF NA TRBV5-1 TRBD1 TRBJ2-5
TGCGCCAGCACAAGCGGAACCAAAAACTACAATGAGCAGTTCTTC CASTSGTKNYNEQFF NA TRBV5-1 NA TRBJ2-1
TGTGCCAGCAGCTTGGCCGGACTTTACACAGATACGCAGTATTTT CASSLAGLYTDTQYF once TRBV5-4 NA TRBJ2-3
TGTGCCAGCAGCTTAAGCGGGGGCACAGATACGCAGTATTTT CASSLSGGTDTQYF NA TRBV7-3 NA TRBJ2-3
TGTGCCAGCAGTACGAGTTCTGAGCCCCAGCATTTT CASSTSSEPQHF NA TRBV2 NA TRBJ1-5
TGTGCCAGCAGTGAACGGCAGGGGAGTGGTCAGCCCCAGCATTTT CASSERQGSGQPQHF NA TRBV2 NA TRBJ1-5
TGTGCCATCAGTGAGTCGGCGATAGCGGGATCCGGCGAGCAGTACTTC CAISESAIAGSGEQYF few TRBV10-3 TRBD2 TRBJ2-7
TGTGCCAGCAGTACCGGGACACTCTACGAGCAGTACTTC CASSTGTLYEQYF NA TRBV2 NA TRBJ2-7
TGTGCCAGCAGTTATTCGGGGACAGGGCTAAACACTGAAGCTTTCTTT CASSYSGTGLNTEAFF NA TRBV6-5 TRBD1 TRBJ1-1
TGTGCCAGCAGCCAAGACGGGACATACGCCTCTGGAAACACCATATATTTT CASSQDGTYASGNTIYF NA TRBV3-1/TRBV3-2 NA TRBJ1-3
TGTGCCAGCAGTGGTGACGGTAGAGGTACAAATCAGCCCCAGCATTTT CASSGDGRGTNQPQHF NA TRBV6-6 NA TRBJ1-5
TGTGCCTGGAGTCAACCAGGGAAAACTAATGAAAAACTGTTTTTT CAWSQPGKTNEKLFF NA TRBV30 NA TRBJ1-4
TGTGCCAGCAGGCTCGAGGAGGGTTTTTTGGGTGAGCAGTTCTTC CASRLEEGFLGEQFF NA TRBV6-4 NA TRBJ2-1
TGTGCCAGTAGTGCACTATGGACAGGGGCAGATACGCAGTATTTT CASSALWTGADTQYF NA TRBV19 TRBD1 TRBJ2-3
TGTGCCAGCAGTTTACAAACAGGGGGCGCTGAAAAACTGTTTTTT CASSLQTGGAEKLFF NA TRBV28 TRBD1 TRBJ1-4
TGTGCCAGCAGCTTGGCAGGCCCCTCTGGAAACACCATATATTTT CASSLAGPSGNTIYF NA TRBV5-6 NA TRBJ1-3
TGTGCCAGCAGCTTTGTCGGGACTAGAGGGGAAGAGCAGTACTTC CASSFVGTRGEEQYF NA TRBV7-3 TRBD2 TRBJ2-7
TGCGCCAGCAGTGGAAAGACAGGGGTAGAGCAGTTCTTC CASSGKTGVEQFF NA TRBV10-2 TRBD1 TRBJ2-1
TGCGCCAGCCGGGACTCCCAATCCTACAATGAGCAGTTCTTC CASRDSQSYNEQFF NA TRBV10-1 NA TRBJ2-1
TGTGCCAGTACCGACAGGGGTAAAGGCTACACCTTC CASTDRGKGYTF NA TRBV19 TRBD1 TRBJ1-2
TGTGCCAGCTTTCAGGGGTCCGATACGCAGTATTTT CASFQGSDTQYF NA TRBV2 NA TRBJ2-3
TGTGCCAGCAGTTTAGTTTCTTTCTACGAGCAGTACTTC CASSLVSFYEQYF NA TRBV12-3/TRBV12-4 NA TRBJ2-7
TGTGCCAGCAGCTTAGACCCCGGGACAAAGGGATATAGCAATCAGCCCCAGCATTTT CASSLDPGTKGYSNQPQHF NA TRBV7-9 NA TRBJ1-5
TGTGCCTGGGGACGCACCGGGGAGCTGTTTTTT CAWGRTGELFF NA TRBV30 NA TRBJ2-2
TGCAGCGTTGAAGATCGGAACAGGGGCCGACCTGAAGCTTTCTTT CSVEDRNRGRPEAFF NA TRBV29-1 TRBD1 TRBJ1-1